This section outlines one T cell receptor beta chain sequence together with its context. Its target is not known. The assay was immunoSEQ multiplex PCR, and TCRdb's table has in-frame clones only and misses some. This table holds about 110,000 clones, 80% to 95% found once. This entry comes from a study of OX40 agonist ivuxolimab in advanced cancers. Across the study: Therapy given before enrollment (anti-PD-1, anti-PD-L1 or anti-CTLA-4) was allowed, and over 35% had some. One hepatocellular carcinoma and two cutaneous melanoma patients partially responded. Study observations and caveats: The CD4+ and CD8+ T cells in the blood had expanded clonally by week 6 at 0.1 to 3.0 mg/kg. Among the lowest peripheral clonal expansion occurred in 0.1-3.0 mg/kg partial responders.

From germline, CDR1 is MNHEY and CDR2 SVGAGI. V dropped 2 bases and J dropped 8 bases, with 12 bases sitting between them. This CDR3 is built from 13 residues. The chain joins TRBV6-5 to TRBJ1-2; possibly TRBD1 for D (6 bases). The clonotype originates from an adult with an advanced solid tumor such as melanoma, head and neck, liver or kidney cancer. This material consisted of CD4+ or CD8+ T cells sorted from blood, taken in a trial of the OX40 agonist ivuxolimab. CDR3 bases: TGTGCCAGCAGTTACAGGGAGGGGGAGGGCTACACCTTC. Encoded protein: CASSYREGEGYTF.